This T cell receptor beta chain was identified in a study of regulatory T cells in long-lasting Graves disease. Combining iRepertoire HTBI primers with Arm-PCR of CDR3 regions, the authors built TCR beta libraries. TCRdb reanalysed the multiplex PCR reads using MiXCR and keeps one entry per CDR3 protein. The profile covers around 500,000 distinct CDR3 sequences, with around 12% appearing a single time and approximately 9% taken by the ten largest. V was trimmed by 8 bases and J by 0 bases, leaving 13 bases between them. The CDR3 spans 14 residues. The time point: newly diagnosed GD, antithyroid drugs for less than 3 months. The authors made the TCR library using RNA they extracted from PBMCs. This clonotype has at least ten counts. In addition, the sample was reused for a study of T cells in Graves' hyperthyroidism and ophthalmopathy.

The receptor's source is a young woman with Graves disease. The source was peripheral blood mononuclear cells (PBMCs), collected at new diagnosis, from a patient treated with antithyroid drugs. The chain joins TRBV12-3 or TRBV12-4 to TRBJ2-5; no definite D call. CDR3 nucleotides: TGTGCCAGCGGGTCTCACGTGGACCAAGAGACCCAGTACTTC. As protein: CASGSHVDQETQYF.